Below, 17 T cell receptor beta chains from the same sample are listed, as sequenced in a study of shared clonotypes between healthy human individuals. TCRdb's copy holds only in-frame clones and misses some; the assay was immunoSEQ multiplex PCR. The data show 550,000 to 800,000 clones, roughly 70% seen once. The sequenced sample consisted of memory CD4+ T cells sorted from blood. Subset described: CD45RA-negative fraction. The receptors derive from a woman younger than 45 in good health.

This clone was seen repeatedly, ten times or more. The identical CDR3 is also encoded by other nucleotide sequences in the sample. The rearrangement uses TRBV5-1 and TRBJ2-1; 10 nucleotides match TRBD2. Germline V gene data show CDR1 as SGHRS and CDR2 as YFSETQ. Losses at the gene ends were 4 bases for V and 4 bases for J; bases not matched to a gene: 5. This CDR3 is built from 15 residues. CDR3 residues: CASSPSSGSYNEQFF. DNA for the CDR3: TGCGCCAGCAGCCCGTCTAGCGGGAGTTACAATGAGCAGTTCTTC.

The V gene is TRBV28, the J gene TRBJ1-6; no clear D gene. Germline loops: CDR1 MDHEN, CDR2 SYDVKM. V was pared by 3 bases and J by 7 bases, with 4 bases between. The CDR3 spans 12 residues. Here the CDR3 DNA reads TGTGCCAGCAGTTTTAAGAATTCACCCCTCCACTTT. This gives the protein CASSFKNSPLHF.

The genes are TRBV7-2 and TRBJ1-2, with a possible D match to TRBD1 (5 bases). The V and J ends lost 3 bases and 8 bases respectively, with 16 bases between them. This CDR3 contains 14 residues. Germline V lookup: CDR1 SGHTA, CDR2 FQGNSA. As DNA, the CDR3 is TGTGCCAGCAGCTTGGCCGGGACCCGGGGGGGCTACACCTTC. It translates to CASSLAGTRGGYTF.

In the case of this clone: A much larger clone lies one base from this, so it may be a read error. This specimen includes other DNA sequences encoding the same CDR3. The chain couples TRBV5-1 to TRBJ2-7; D call uncertain. Trimming left V 0 bases short and J 0 bases short, with 7 bases between. This CDR3 has 14 residues. Germline V gene sequence: CDR1 SGHRS, CDR2 YFSETQ. CDR3 nucleotides: TGCGCCAGCAGCTTGGGGGTCAGCTCCTACGAGCAGTACTTC. Protein sequence: CASSLGVSSYEQYF.

This chain links TRBV27 with TRBJ1-2; TRBD1 is a possible D gene (6 bases). Trimming took off 5 bases at V and 6 bases at J, with 13 bases between the two ends. CDR1 and CDR2 (germline): MNHEY, SMNVEV (reference sequence). This CDR3 region has 13 residues. CDR3 bases: TGTGCCAGCAGTCCCGGGACATCTCATGGCTACACCTTC. As protein: CASSPGTSHGYTF.

The chain combines TRBV4-2 with TRBJ2-7, with D possibly being TRBD2 (5 bases). The germline V gene encodes CDR1 LGHNA and CDR2 YNFKEQ. The CDR3 covers 17 residues. The V end was cut by 0 bases, the J end by 2 bases, with 17 bases between. The CDR3 sequence: CASSQDYSGRPPYEQYF. Here the CDR3 DNA reads TGTGCCAGCAGCCAAGATTACAGCGGACGGCCCCCCTACGAGCAGTACTTC.

In its sample, this clone was seen once. The rearrangement uses TRBV5-1 and TRBJ2-3; 7 nucleotides match TRBD2. Germline lookup yields CDR1 SGHRS and CDR2 YFSETQ. This CDR3 has 15 residues. V trimming: 2 bases; J trimming: 4 bases; junction bases outside the gene matches: 7. CDR3 in DNA: TGCGCCAGCAGCTTTATCGGCGGGAGTTCAGATACGCAGTATTTT. Protein sequence: CASSFIGGSSDTQYF.

On this clone itself: Other DNA sequences in the sample encode the same CDR3. CDR3 sequence reads: CASSGGLAGEETQYF. For the CDR3, the DNA is TGCGCCAGCAGCGGGGGACTAGCGGGTGAAGAGACCCAGTACTTC. The chain employs TRBV5-1 and TRBJ2-5; 12 bases map to TRBD2. CDR3 length: 15 residues. Losses at the gene ends were 4 bases for V and 3 bases for J; bases not matched to a gene: 4. Germline CDR1 SGHRS, CDR2 YFSETQ.

The chain has TRBV28 and TRBJ1-1, with D perhaps matching TRBD1 (5 bases). The CDR3 sequence is 16 residues long. Germline V gives CDR1 MDHEN, CDR2 SYDVKM. Deletions cut 4 bases from V and 3 bases from J, with 18 bases between. The CDR3 loop reads CASSSPPGGVDTEAFF. In nucleotides, the CDR3 is TGTGCCAGCAGTTCCCCGCCTGGGGGAGTGGACACTGAAGCTTTCTTT.

The V call is TRBV2, the J call TRBJ2-1, with D tentatively TRBD2 (6 bases). V was trimmed by 4 bases and J by 5 bases, leaving 12 bases between them. The CDR3 has 14 amino acids. CDR1 is SNHLY, CDR2 FYNNEI, per germline. This chain's CDR3 is CASSAASDDNEQFF. The CDR3 DNA reads as TGTGCCAGCAGTGCGGCTAGCGATGACAATGAGCAGTTCTTC.

For this clone: Given a much more abundant clone one base away, this may be a read error. The chain is built from TRBV5-6 and TRBJ1-1, with D tentatively TRBD1 (5 bases). Trimming cost V 3 bases and J 2 bases, with 11 bases left between them. The CDR3 runs 14 residues. From germline, CDR1 is SGHDT and CDR2 YYEEEE. The DNA of the CDR3 is TGTGCCAGCAGCTACCGGGACGGTAACACTGAAGCTTTCTTT. Its translation is CASSYRDGNTEAFF. The full variable domain, its missing parts supplied by reference TRBV5-6 and TRBJ1-1, is DAGVTQSPTHLIKTRGQQVTLRCSPKSGHDTVSWYQQALGQGPQFIFQYYEEEERQRGNFPDRFSGHQFPNYSSELNVNALLLGDSALYLCASSYRDGNTEAFFGQGTRLTVV.

This rearrangement joins TRBV5-1 to TRBJ2-7; D tentatively fits TRBD1 or TRBD2 (5 bases each). Trimming pared 4 bases from V and 6 bases from J, leaving 17 bases between. Germline CDR1 SGHRS, CDR2 YFSETQ. CDR3 length: 14 amino acids. DNA of the CDR3: TGCGCCAGCAGCCCCGGGCAGAGGGGCGTCGAGCAGTACTTC. Its protein product is CASSPGQRGVEQYF.

The table lists this clone with a few counts. The chain recombines TRBV27 with TRBJ2-7, with 7 bases matching TRBD2. Trimming removed 3 bases from V and 3 bases from J; junction bases left unmatched: 14. Germline V gene data show CDR1 as MNHEY and CDR2 as SMNVEV (reference sequence). This CDR3 region has 17 residues. The CDR3 loop is CASSFSRFAGESYEQYF. In DNA, the CDR3 is TGTGCCAGCAGTTTTTCTCGATTCGCGGGAGAGAGCTACGAGCAGTACTTC.

This clone was seen once. This chain links TRBV15 with TRBJ1-1; 8 positions agree with TRBD1. Losses at the gene ends were 1 base for V and 2 bases for J; bases not matched to a gene: 6. CDR3 length: 16 amino acids. Germline V gene data show CDR1 as LNHNV and CDR2 as YYDKDF (reference sequence). The CDR3: CATSRAAGGYNTEAFF. DNA for the CDR3: TGTGCCACCAGCAGAGCGGCAGGGGGCTACAACACTGAAGCTTTCTTT.

This sequence joins TRBV7-9 and TRBJ1-5; D is possibly TRBD1 (5 bases). Germline V gene sequence: CDR1 SEHNR, CDR2 FQNEAQ (reference sequence). The CDR3 loop spans 14 amino acids. Deletions cut 6 bases from V and 6 bases from J, with 15 bases between. The CDR3: CASSSSGGIQPQHF. CDR3 bases: TGTGCCAGCAGTTCCTCTGGGGGAATTCAGCCCCAGCATTTT.

This clone was counted only a few times. The chain uses TRBV27 and TRBJ1-2; TRBD1 might be the D (6 bases). The CDR3 covers 14 residues. In germline, CDR1 is MNHEY, CDR2 SMNVEV (reference sequence). V lost 6 bases and J lost 1, with 12 bases in between. This CDR3 reads CASSTQGRNYGYTF. The DNA for the CDR3 is TGTGCCAGCAGCACACAGGGTCGTAACTATGGCTACACCTTC.

Points on this clone: The sample holds other DNA sequences that translate to the same CDR3. This chain connects TRBV19 to TRBJ1-2; the D is unclear. The CDR3 is 12 residues long. Deletions cut 3 bases from V and 4 bases from J, with 6 bases between. Germline V gene sequence: CDR1 LNHDA, CDR2 SQIVND (reference sequence). CDR3: CASSMAGYGYTF. The CDR3, as DNA: TGTGCCAGTAGTATGGCCGGCTATGGCTACACCTTC.